The 14 T cell receptor beta chains below all came from one sample that was sequenced in a study of neurological immune-mediated disorders. Sample time point: longitudinal time-point 2. TCRdb reprocessed the 5' RACE reads with MiXCR, giving one entry per CDR3 protein. The sample has around 90,000 distinct CDR3 sequences; approximately 13% are singletons. Material: PBMCs. All receptors come from a female donor with HTLV-1-associated myelopathy (HAM/TSP).

V and J are TRBV18 and TRBJ2-7, with 7 bases that match TRBD1. Germline V gives CDR1 KGHSH, CDR2 LQKENI. The CDR3 covers 17 residues. V was clipped by 4 bases and J by 0 bases; unmatched bases: 12. The CDR3 DNA follows: TGTGCCAGCTCACGACTACTAGACAGGGCGAACTCCTACGAGCAGTACTTC. Residues: CASSRLLDRANSYEQYF.

This clonotype was counted ten times or more. The chain combines TRBV9 with TRBJ2-1; TRBD2 matches at 9 bases. The CDR3 sequence is 15 residues long. CDR1 and CDR2 (germline): SGDLS, YYNGEE. V dropped 0 bases and J dropped 8; count of bases not matched to a gene: 6. This CDR3 reads CASSVATSGGHEQFF. In DNA, the CDR3 is TGTGCCAGCAGCGTAGCTACCAGCGGGGGGCATGAGCAGTTCTTC.

This clonotype showed up just once. This chain links TRBV5-1 with TRBJ2-7; D is possibly TRBD2 (5 bases). CDR3 length: 13 residues. Trimming took off 0 bases at V and 5 bases at J, with 9 bases between the two ends. In germline, CDR1 is SGHRS, CDR2 YFSETQ. This CDR3 is CASSLVGNNEQYF. The CDR3 DNA sequence: TGCGCCAGCAGCTTGGTCGGGAATAACGAGCAGTACTTC.

This clonotype is labeled as medium-sized. The rearrangement uses TRBV9 and TRBJ2-3; 8 bases are shared with TRBD2. CDR1 is SGDLS, CDR2 YYNGEE, per germline. After removal of 0 bases from V and 6 bases from J, the junction contained 9 bases not matched to a gene. CDR3 length: 16 amino acids. The CDR3 bases are TGTGCCAGCAGCGTAGAGGCAGCGGGGGCAGGGGATACGCAGTATTTT. Translating gives CASSVEAAGAGDTQYF. The variable domain in full, completed from reference TRBV9 and TRBJ2-3, reads DSGVTQTPKHLITATGQRVTLRCSPRSGDLSVYWYQQSLDQGLQFLIQYYNGEERAKGNILERFSAQQFPDLHSELNLSSLELGDSALYFCASSVEAAGAGDTQYFGPGTRLTVL.

The table lists this clonotype with many counts. The chain combines TRBV6-5 with TRBJ2-1; D may match TRBD1 or TRBD2 (6 bases each). CDR3 size: 19 residues. CDR1 and CDR2 (germline): MNHEY, SVGAGI. Trimming removed 5 bases at V and 0 bases at J, with 23 bases between. CDR3: CASSQRPEGGWSSYNEQFF. The CDR3, as DNA: TGTGCCAGCAGTCAAAGGCCCGAGGGGGGATGGAGCTCCTACAATGAGCAGTTCTTC.

In its sample, this clonotype ranks as medium-sized (0.01 to 0.1%). The chain joins TRBV4-1 to TRBJ2-2; TRBD2 matches 7 bases. V shed 4 bases, J shed 0 bases, and the junction held 8 bases outside the gene matches. The germline V gene has CDR1 MGHRA and CDR2 YSYEKL. The CDR3 length is 17 residues. The CDR3 nucleotides are TGCGCCAGCAGCCCATACCAGGGAGGGGCGAACACCGGGGAGCTGTTTTTT. Protein sequence: CASSPYQGGANTGELFF.

This clonotype occurred many times. The V and J genes are TRBV20-1 and TRBJ2-7; TRBD1 is a possible D gene (6 bases). Germline-derived CDR1 and CDR2 are DFQATT and SNEGSKA (reference sequence). The CDR3 has 12 amino acids. Between the trimmed V and J ends, which lost 5 bases and 5 bases, there was a span of 13 bases. Written as DNA, the CDR3 is TGCAGTGCTCTCCGGGACACCAACGAGCAGTACTTC. This gives the protein CSALRDTNEQYF.

This clonotype came up many times. The genes are TRBV10-3 and TRBJ2-2; TRBD2 matches 8 bases. V lost 7 bases and J lost 5; bases outside the gene matches: 3. This CDR3 region has 13 residues. Germline values: CDR1 ENHRY, CDR2 SYGVKD. Here the CDR3 reads CAITVAGTGELFF. The CDR3 region has the DNA TGTGCCATCACTGTAGCGGGGACCGGGGAGCTGTTTTTT.

The chain recombines TRBV7-8 with TRBJ2-5; 11 bases fit TRBD2. Germline CDR1 SGHVS, CDR2 FQNEAQ. The V and J ends lost 3 bases and 5 bases, in that order; junction bases with no gene match: 2. This CDR3 contains 14 residues. CDR3 nucleotide sequence: TGTGCCAGCAGCTTTAGCGGGGGGGCCGAGACCCAGTACTTC. It translates to CASSFSGGAETQYF. Full variable domain (outside the CDR3, taken from reference TRBV7-8 and TRBJ2-5): GAGVSQSPRYKVAKRGQDVALRCDPISGHVSLFWYQQALGQGPEFLTYFQNEAQLDKSGLPSDRFFAERPEGSVSTLKIQRTQQEDSAVYLCASSFSGGAETQYFGPGTRLLVL.

This clonotype was seen repeatedly, ten times or more. The chain joins TRBV29-1 to TRBJ2-3; D is undetermined. Per the germline V gene, CDR1 is SQVTM and CDR2 is ANQGSEA. V was cut by 1 base and J by 3 bases, with 14 bases left in between. The CDR3 contains 15 residues. CDR3 protein: CSVEVGRDQTDTQYF. The DNA of the CDR3 is TGCAGCGTTGAAGTTGGCAGAGACCAGACAGATACGCAGTATTTT.

This clonotype was counted ten times or more. This chain connects TRBV5-1 to TRBJ2-1; D possibly uses TRBD1 or TRBD2 (6 bases each). The CDR3 extends over 16 amino acids. V was cut by 4 bases and J by 1 base, with 15 bases left in between. The germline CDR1 and CDR2 sequences are SGHRS and YFSETQ. CDR3 protein: CASSRGQPNSYNEQFF. Written as DNA, the CDR3 is TGCGCCAGCAGCCGGGGGCAGCCAAATTCCTACAATGAGCAGTTCTTC. Full variable domain (rest looked up from reference TRBV5-1 and TRBJ2-1): KAGVTQTPRYLIKTRGQQVTLSCSPISGHRSVSWYQQTPGQGLQFLFEYFSETQRNKGNFPGRFSGRQFSNSRSEMNVSTLELGDSALYLCASSRGQPNSYNEQFFGPGTRLTVL.

To note about this clonotype: A much more abundant neighbour one base away suggests this may be a read error. The J gene is TRBJ2-5, the V gene TRBV6-5; 12 nucleotides match TRBD1. Germline CDR1 reads MNHEY; CDR2 reads SVGAGI. The CDR3 has 15 residues. Trimming took 6 bases from V and 5 from J; bases not matched to a gene: 7. The CDR3 nucleotides read TGTGCCAGCAGGTCCGGGACAGGGGGCAGTGAGACCCAGTACTTC. Amino acid sequence: CASRSGTGGSETQYF.

This clonotype was picked up a small number of times. The chain recombines TRBV12-3 or TRBV12-4 with TRBJ2-2; the D gene is possibly TRBD1 (5 bases). The CDR3 totals 13 residues. The V and J ends lost 1 base and 7 bases respectively, with 7 bases between them. CDR3 nucleotide sequence: TGTGCCAGCAGTTTAGGAGGACACGGGGAGCTGTTTTTT. Protein product: CASSLGGHGELFF.

This chain connects TRBV5-6 to TRBJ2-1, with D perhaps being TRBD1 or TRBD2 (7 bases each). This CDR3 comprises 15 residues. V lost 4 bases, J lost 0 bases, and 11 bases lay in between. Germline V gene sequence: CDR1 SGHDT, CDR2 YYEEEE. The CDR3 loop reads CASSQGGNSYNEQFF. CDR3 bases: TGTGCCAGCAGCCAGGGGGGGAACTCCTACAATGAGCAGTTCTTC.